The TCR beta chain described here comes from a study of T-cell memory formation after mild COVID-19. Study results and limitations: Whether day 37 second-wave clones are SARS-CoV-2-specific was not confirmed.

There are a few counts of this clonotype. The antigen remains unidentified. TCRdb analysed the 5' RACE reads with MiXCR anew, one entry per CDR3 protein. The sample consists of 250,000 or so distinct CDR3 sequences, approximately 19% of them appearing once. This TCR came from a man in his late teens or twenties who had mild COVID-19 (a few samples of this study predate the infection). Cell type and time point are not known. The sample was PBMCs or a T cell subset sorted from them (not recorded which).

Here the CDR3 reads CASSSGARQPQHF. The CDR3 DNA reads as TGTGCCAGCAGCTCGGGGGCGAGGCAGCCCCAGCATTTT. The rearrangement uses TRBV12-3 or TRBV12-4 and TRBJ1-5; maybe TRBD1 (6 bases). The CDR3 contains 13 residues. V dropped 6 bases and J dropped 7 bases, with 13 bases sitting between them.